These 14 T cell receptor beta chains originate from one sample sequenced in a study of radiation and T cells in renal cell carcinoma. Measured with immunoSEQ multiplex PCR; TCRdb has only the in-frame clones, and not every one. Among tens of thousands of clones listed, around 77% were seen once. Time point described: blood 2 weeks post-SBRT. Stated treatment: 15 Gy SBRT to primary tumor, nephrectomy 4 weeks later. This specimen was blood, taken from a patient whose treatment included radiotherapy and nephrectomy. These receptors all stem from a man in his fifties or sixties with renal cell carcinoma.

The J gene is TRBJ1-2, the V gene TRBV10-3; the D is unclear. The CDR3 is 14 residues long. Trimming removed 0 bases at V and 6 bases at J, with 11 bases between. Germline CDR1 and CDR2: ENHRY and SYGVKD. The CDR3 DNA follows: TGTGCCATCAGTGAGTCAGGCCCTCGGGATGGCTACACCTTC. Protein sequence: CAISESGPRDGYTF.

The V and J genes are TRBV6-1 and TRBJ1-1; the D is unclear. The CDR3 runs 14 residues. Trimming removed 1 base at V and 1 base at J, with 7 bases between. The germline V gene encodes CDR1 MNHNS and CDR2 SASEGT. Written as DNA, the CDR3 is TGTGCCAGCAGTGAAGGCGGTGGGAACACTGAAGCTTTCTTT. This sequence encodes CASSEGGGNTEAFF.

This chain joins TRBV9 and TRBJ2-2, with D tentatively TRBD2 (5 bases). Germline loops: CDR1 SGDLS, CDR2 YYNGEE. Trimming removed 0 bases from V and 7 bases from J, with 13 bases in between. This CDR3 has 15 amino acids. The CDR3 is CASSVDLGAIGELFF. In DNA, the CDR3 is TGTGCCAGCAGCGTAGACCTGGGAGCGATCGGGGAGCTGTTTTTT.

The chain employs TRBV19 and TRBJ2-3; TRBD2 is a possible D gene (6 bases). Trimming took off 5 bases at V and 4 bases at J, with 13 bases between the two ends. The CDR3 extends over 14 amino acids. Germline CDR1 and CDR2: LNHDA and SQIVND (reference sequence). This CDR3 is CASSPRGGPDTQYF. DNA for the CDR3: TGTGCCAGTAGTCCTCGAGGAGGGCCAGATACGCAGTATTTT.

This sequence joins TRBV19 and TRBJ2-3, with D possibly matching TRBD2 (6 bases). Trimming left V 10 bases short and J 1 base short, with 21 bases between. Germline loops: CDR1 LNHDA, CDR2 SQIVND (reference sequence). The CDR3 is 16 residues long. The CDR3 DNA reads TGTGCCACCTCGGGAGCTTTTAGAGGTGGCACAGATACGCAGTATTTT. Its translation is CATSGAFRGGTDTQYF.

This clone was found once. For the CDR3, the DNA is TGTGCCAGTAGTGGACTGGGCTCAAGCACAGATACGCAGTATTTT. Its protein product is CASSGLGSSTDTQYF. J is TRBJ2-3 and V is TRBV19, with a possible D match to TRBD2 (5 bases). This CDR3 comprises 15 residues. Germline-derived CDR1 and CDR2 are LNHDA and SQIVND (reference sequence). V lost 5 bases and J 0 bases, leaving 12 bases between the germline ends. Variable domain in full (rest from reference TRBV19 and TRBJ2-3): DGGITQSPKYLFRKEGQNVTLSCEQNLNHDAMYWYRQDPGQGLRLIYYSQIVNDFQKGDIAEGYSVSREKKESFPLTVTSAQKNPTAFYLCASSGLGSSTDTQYFGPGTRLTVL.

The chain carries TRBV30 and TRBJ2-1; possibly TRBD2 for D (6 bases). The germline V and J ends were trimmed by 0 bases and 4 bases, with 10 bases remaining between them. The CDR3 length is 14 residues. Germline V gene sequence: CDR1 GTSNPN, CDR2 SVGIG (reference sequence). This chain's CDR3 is CAWSVSGAYNEQFF. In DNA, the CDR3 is TGTGCCTGGAGTGTTTCGGGAGCGTACAATGAGCAGTTCTTC.

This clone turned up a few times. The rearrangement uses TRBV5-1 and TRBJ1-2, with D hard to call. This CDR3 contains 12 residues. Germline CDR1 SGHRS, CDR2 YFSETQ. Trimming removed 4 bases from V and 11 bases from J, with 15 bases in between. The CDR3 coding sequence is TGCGCCAGCAGCGATGGAACGGTGGGGTACACCTTC. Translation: CASSDGTVGYTF.

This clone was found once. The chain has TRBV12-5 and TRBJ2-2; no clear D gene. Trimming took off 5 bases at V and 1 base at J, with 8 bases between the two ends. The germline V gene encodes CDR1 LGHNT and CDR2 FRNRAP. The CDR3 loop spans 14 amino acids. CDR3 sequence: CASGPTVNTGELFF. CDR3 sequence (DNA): TGTGCTAGTGGTCCGACTGTGAACACCGGGGAGCTGTTTTTT.

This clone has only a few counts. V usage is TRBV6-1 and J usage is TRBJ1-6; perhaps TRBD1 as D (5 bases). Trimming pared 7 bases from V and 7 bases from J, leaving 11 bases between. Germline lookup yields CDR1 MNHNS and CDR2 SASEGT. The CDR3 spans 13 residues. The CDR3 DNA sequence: TGTGCCAGCAAGGGGCAGGAAAATTCACCCCTCCACTTT. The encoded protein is CASKGQENSPLHF.

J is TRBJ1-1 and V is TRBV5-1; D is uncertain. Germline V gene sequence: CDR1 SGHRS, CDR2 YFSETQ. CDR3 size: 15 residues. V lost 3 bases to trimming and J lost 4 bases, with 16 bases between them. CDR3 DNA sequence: TGCGCCAGCAGCTCCTCCGGGCCCCCCGGCACTGAAGCTTTCTTT. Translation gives CASSSSGPPGTEAFF.

The CDR3 coding sequence is TGTGCCAGCAGCTTCGACAGGACCCCCTACAATGAGCAGTTCTTC. It translates to CASSFDRTPYNEQFF. This chain uses TRBV7-2 with TRBJ2-1, with a possible D match to TRBD1 (6 bases). The CDR3 is 15 amino acids. Deletions cut 3 bases from V and 2 bases from J, with 11 bases between. The germline CDR1 and CDR2 sequences are SGHTA and FQGNSA.

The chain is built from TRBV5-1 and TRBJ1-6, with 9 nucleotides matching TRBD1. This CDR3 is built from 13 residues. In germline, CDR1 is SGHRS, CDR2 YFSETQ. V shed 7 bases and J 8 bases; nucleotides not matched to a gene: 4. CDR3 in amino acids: CASGDRVDSPLHF. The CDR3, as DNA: TGCGCCAGCGGGGACAGGGTGGATTCACCCCTCCACTTT.

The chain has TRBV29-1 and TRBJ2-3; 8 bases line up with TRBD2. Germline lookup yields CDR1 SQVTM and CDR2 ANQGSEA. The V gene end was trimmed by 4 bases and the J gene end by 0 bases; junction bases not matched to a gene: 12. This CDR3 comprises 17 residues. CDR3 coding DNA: TGCAGCGTTGGATCCCTCTGGACTAGCCTAAGCACAGATACGCAGTATTTT. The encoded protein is CSVGSLWTSLSTDTQYF.